The 22 T cell receptor beta chains presented below share a single source sample, sequenced in a study of a mutant IDH1 vaccine in newly diagnosed glioma. Time point specified: week 35, safety follow-up. Doses comprised 300 ug of mutant IDH1 20-mer peptide each, plus topical imiquimod. These receptors have no identified antigens. Method: immunoSEQ multiplex PCR; TCRdb's copy keeps in-frame clones and lacks some. The sample yields some 33,000 clones, 79% seen once. Sample: PBMCs, taken from a glioma patient whose treatment included an IDH1 peptide vaccine. The source of these receptors is a woman under 40 with glioma. Some clones in this sample may be carry-over from other donors' samples.

The rearrangement uses TRBV9 and TRBJ1-2; TRBD1 aligns across 9 bases. The length of the CDR3 is 14 residues. Unmatched junction bases numbered 10, after V lost 4 bases and J lost 9 bases. In germline, CDR1 is SGDLS, CDR2 YYNGEE. CDR3 sequence reads: CASSPPSGTGSYTF. CDR3 bases: TGTGCCAGCAGCCCTCCATCGGGGACAGGGAGCTACACCTTC. Filled out from reference TRBV9 and TRBJ1-2, the complete variable domain reads DSGVTQTPKHLITATGQRVTLRCSPRSGDLSVYWYQQSLDQGLQFLIQYYNGEERAKGNILERFSAQQFPDLHSELNLSSLELGDSALYFCASSPPSGTGSYTFGSGTRLTVV.

V gene TRBV2 combines with J gene TRBJ2-7; possibly TRBD2 for D (5 bases). The CDR3 length is 14 residues. The germline V and J ends were trimmed by 4 bases and 1 base, with 11 bases remaining between them. CDR1 is SNHLY and CDR2 is FYNNEI in the germline V gene. The CDR3 sequence: CASSGEGRSYEQYF. DNA for the CDR3: TGTGCCAGCAGTGGAGAGGGCAGATCCTACGAGCAGTACTTC.

This chain connects TRBV27 to TRBJ2-7, with a tentative D call TRBD2 (5 bases). The germline V gene has CDR1 MNHEY and CDR2 SMNVEV (reference sequence). The CDR3 consists of 14 residues. The V end was cut by 5 bases, the J end by 0 bases, with 11 bases between. In nucleotides, the CDR3 is TGTGCCAGCAGTCGCGGACTGGGCTCCTACGAGCAGTACTTC. This sequence encodes CASSRGLGSYEQYF.

J is TRBJ2-2 and V is TRBV13; tentatively, D is TRBD2 (7 bases). The CDR3 is 16 residues long. Germline CDR1 reads PRHDT; CDR2 reads FYEKMQ (reference sequence). Trimming shortened V by 4 bases and J by 7 bases, and 19 bases separated the two germline ends. Written as DNA, the CDR3 is TGTGCCAGCAGCTCGGGGCGGGGGCTGGATGGCGGGGAGCTGTTTTTT. Protein: CASSSGRGLDGGELFF.

The V gene is TRBV6-5, the J gene TRBJ2-7; no definite D call. Germline values: CDR1 MNHEY, CDR2 SVGAGI. V lost 8 bases and J 2 bases, leaving 10 bases between the germline ends. CDR3 length equals 12 residues. CDR3 loop: CASGSGTYEQYF. CDR3 nucleotide sequence: TGTGCCAGCGGATCAGGAACCTACGAGCAGTACTTC.

The chain links TRBV7-9 to TRBJ1-1; no firm D call. The germline CDR1 and CDR2 sequences are SEHNR and FQNEAQ (reference sequence). With 4 bases removed from V and 0 bases from J, the gap between germline ends came to 12 bases. The CDR3 is made up of 15 amino acids. The CDR3 region is CASSSTRGLNTEAFF. The CDR3 DNA reads as TGTGCCAGCAGCTCAACACGGGGATTGAACACTGAAGCTTTCTTT.

The J gene is TRBJ2-1, the V gene TRBV2; tentative D call: TRBD1 (5 bases). V dropped 7 bases and J dropped 2 bases, with 12 bases sitting between them. Germline V gene sequence: CDR1 SNHLY, CDR2 FYNNEI. The length of the CDR3 is 14 residues. In nucleotides, the CDR3 is TGTGCCAGCAAGAGTCAGGGTGCCTACAATGAGCAGTTCTTC. Translation: CASKSQGAYNEQFF. Filled out from reference TRBV2 and TRBJ2-1, the complete variable domain reads EPEVTQTPSHQVTQMGQEVILRCVPISNHLYFYWYRQILGQKVEFLVSFYNNEISEKSEIFDDQFSVERPDGSNFTLKIRSTKLEDSAMYFCASKSQGAYNEQFFGPGTRLTVL.

This clone has just one count. V usage is TRBV7-6 and J usage is TRBJ2-3; TRBD1 matches at 7 bases. V was clipped by 5 bases and J by 2 bases; unmatched bases: 7. This CDR3 contains 15 residues. Germline values: CDR1 SGHVS, CDR2 FNYEAQ. CDR3 protein: CASSPDRVATDTQYF. The CDR3 nucleotides are TGTGCCAGCAGCCCCGACAGGGTAGCCACAGATACGCAGTATTTT. Supplemented by reference TRBV7-6 and TRBJ2-3, the full variable domain reads GAGVSQSPRYKVTKRGQDVALRCDPISGHVSLYWYRQALGQGPEFLTYFNYEAQQDKSGLPNDRFSAERPEGSISTLTIQRTEQRDSAMYRCASSPDRVATDTQYFGPGTRLTVL.

The rearrangement joins TRBV19 to TRBJ1-4, with D maybe TRBD1 (5 bases). CDR1 and CDR2 (germline): LNHDA, SQIVND (reference sequence). The CDR3 totals 14 residues. Trimming pared 9 bases from V and 8 bases from J, leaving 19 bases between. This CDR3 reads CASRGARRGEKLFF. CDR3 nucleotides: TGTGCCAGCCGTGGGGCCAGAAGGGGCGAAAAACTGTTTTTT.

V gene TRBV19 combines with J gene TRBJ2-7; possible D gene TRBD1, 7 bases. The V and J ends lost 0 bases and 3 bases respectively, with 12 bases between them. The CDR3 has 15 residues. CDR1 and CDR2 (germline): LNHDA, SQIVND (reference sequence). This CDR3 reads CASSIESGGIYEQYF. The CDR3 DNA follows: TGTGCCAGTAGTATAGAGTCAGGGGGGATCTACGAGCAGTACTTC.

V is TRBV7-9 and J is TRBJ1-3, with 7 bases lining up with TRBD1. Germline V gene sequence: CDR1 SEHNR, CDR2 FQNEAQ (reference sequence). CDR3 size: 19 residues. J gave up 0 bases and V 5 bases, and 16 bases lay outside the gene matches. CDR3 in amino acids: CASSPLDRLSLNSGNTIYF. The DNA for the CDR3 is TGTGCCAGCAGCCCATTGGACAGGTTGTCCCTAAACTCTGGAAACACCATATATTTT.

This sequence joins TRBV6-1 and TRBJ1-3, with no clear D. V gave up 1 base and J gave up 8 bases, with 3 bases separating them. Looked up from germline, CDR1 is MNHNS and CDR2 is SASEGT. The CDR3 has 11 residues. CDR3 sequence: CASSEGYTIYF. The CDR3 nucleotides read TGTGCCAGCAGTGAAGGGTACACCATATATTTT.

The rearrangement uses TRBV5-4 and TRBJ2-5; D may be TRBD2 (5 bases). The CDR3 consists of 15 residues. Germline V gene lookup returns CDR1 SGHNT and CDR2 YYREEE (reference sequence). Trimming removed 5 bases from V and 4 bases from J, with 18 bases in between. CDR3 nucleotide sequence: TGTGCCAGCAGTTCTCCTAGTGGAGGCGGAGAGACCCAGTACTTC. Its protein is CASSSPSGGGETQYF.

As regards this clone: One end of the junction is discordant with germline, which a read error may explain. The gene calls are TRBV6-5 and TRBJ1-1; no clear D. The CDR3 has 15 amino acids. Germline CDR1 and CDR2: MNHEY and SVGAGI. The CDR3 bases are TGTGCCAGCAGTTACTCGGCAGGCTTGAATACTGAAGCTTTCTTT. Its protein product is CASSYSAGLNTEAFF.

The V and J genes are TRBV19 and TRBJ1-5, with TRBD1 matching over 7 bases. V was pared by 5 bases and J by 0 bases, with 7 bases of the junction left unmatched. This CDR3 contains 16 residues. Germline V gene lookup returns CDR1 LNHDA and CDR2 SQIVND (reference sequence). The CDR3 protein is CASSPGTAYSNQPQHF. As DNA, the CDR3 is TGTGCCAGTAGTCCCGGGACAGCCTATAGCAATCAGCCCCAGCATTTT.

This rearrangement joins TRBV27 to TRBJ2-1; no firm D call. With 5 bases removed from V and 10 bases from J, the gap between germline ends came to 12 bases. Germline CDR1 reads MNHEY; CDR2 reads SMNVEV (reference sequence). This CDR3 spans 12 amino acids. In DNA, the CDR3 is TGTGCCAGCAGTCGGCCCGGCGGAGAGCAGTTCTTC. It is translated as CASSRPGGEQFF.

The chain couples TRBV18 to TRBJ2-7; D may match TRBD1 or TRBD2 (5 bases each). The CDR3 extends over 14 amino acids. Germline values: CDR1 KGHSH, CDR2 LQKENI. V dropped 3 bases and J dropped 2 bases, with 11 bases sitting between them. CDR3 in amino acids: CASSPGRMTYEQYF. CDR3 nucleotides: TGTGCCAGCTCACCGGGACGGATGACCTACGAGCAGTACTTC.

The V call is TRBV7-8, the J call TRBJ1-1, with D tentatively TRBD1 (6 bases). The CDR3 loop spans 15 amino acids. The V gene's germline CDR1 is SGHVS and CDR2 FQNEAQ. Trimming took off 5 bases at V and 1 base at J, with 14 bases between the two ends. The CDR3 DNA sequence: TGTGCCAGCAGCCCCGCGGGACATAGGAACACTGAAGCTTTCTTT. It yields the protein CASSPAGHRNTEAFF.

The V and J genes are TRBV5-1 and TRBJ1-5, with D possibly matching TRBD1 (5 bases). Trimming cost V 5 bases and J 4 bases, with 13 bases left between them. In germline, CDR1 is SGHRS, CDR2 YFSETQ. The CDR3 runs 14 residues. The CDR3 sequence: CASSMDGGNQPQHF. The DNA for the CDR3 is TGCGCCAGCAGTATGGATGGGGGGAATCAGCCCCAGCATTTT.

This clone was counted a single time. This chain links TRBV19 with TRBJ1-3; weak D call: TRBD1 (5 bases). In germline, CDR1 is LNHDA, CDR2 SQIVND (reference sequence). The length of the CDR3 is 15 residues. V lost 5 bases and J 7 bases, leaving 18 bases between the germline ends. The CDR3 region is CASSPVPGHINTIYF. The CDR3 DNA is TGTGCCAGTAGTCCCGTGCCAGGGCATATCAACACCATATATTTT. The full variable domain, its missing parts supplied by reference TRBV19 and TRBJ1-3, is DGGITQSPKYLFRKEGQNVTLSCEQNLNHDAMYWYRQDPGQGLRLIYYSQIVNDFQKGDIAEGYSVSREKKESFPLTVTSAQKNPTAFYLCASSPVPGHINTIYFGEGSWLTVV.

The chain joins TRBV6-6 to TRBJ1-1, with D unclear. Germline CDR1 and CDR2: MNHNY and SVGAGI (reference sequence). V was trimmed by 2 bases and J by 3 bases, leaving 7 bases between them. This CDR3 spans 13 amino acids. The CDR3 nucleotides are TGTGCCAGCAGTTACAATGGCGACACTGAAGCTTTCTTT. Translation gives CASSYNGDTEAFF.

The V gene is TRBV5-5, the J gene TRBJ2-7, with a weak D call TRBD1 (5 bases). CDR3 length equals 15 residues. V gave up 1 base and J gave up 3 bases, with 14 bases separating them. Germline loops: CDR1 SGHKS, CDR2 YYEKEE (reference sequence). CDR3 nucleotides: TGTGCCAGCAGCTTGTCCCAGGGAAAAAGCTACGAGCAGTACTTC. This gives the protein CASSLSQGKSYEQYF.